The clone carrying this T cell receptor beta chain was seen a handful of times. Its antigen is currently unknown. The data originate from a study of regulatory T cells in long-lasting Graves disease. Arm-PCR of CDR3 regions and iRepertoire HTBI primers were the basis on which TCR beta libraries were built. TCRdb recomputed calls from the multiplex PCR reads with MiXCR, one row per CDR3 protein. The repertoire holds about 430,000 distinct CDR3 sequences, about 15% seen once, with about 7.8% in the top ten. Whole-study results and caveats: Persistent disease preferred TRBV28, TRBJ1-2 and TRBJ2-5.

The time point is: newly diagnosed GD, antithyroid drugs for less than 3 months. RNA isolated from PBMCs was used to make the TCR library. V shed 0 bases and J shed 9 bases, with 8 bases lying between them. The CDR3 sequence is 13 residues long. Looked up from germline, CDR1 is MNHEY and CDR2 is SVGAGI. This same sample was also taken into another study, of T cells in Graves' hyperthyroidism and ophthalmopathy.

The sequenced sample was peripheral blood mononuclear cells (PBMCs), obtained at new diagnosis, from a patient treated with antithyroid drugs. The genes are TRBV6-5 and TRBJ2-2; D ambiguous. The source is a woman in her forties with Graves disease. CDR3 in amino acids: CASSYSSGRELFF. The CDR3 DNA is TGTGCCAGCAGTTACTCGAGTGGCAGGGAGCTGTTTTTT.